The present T cell receptor (beta chain) was sequenced within a study of regulatory T cells in long-lasting Graves disease. Trimming removed 5 bases from V and 6 bases from J, with 25 bases in between. The CDR3 is 18 residues long. CDR1 is LNHDA and CDR2 is SQIVND in the germline V gene (reference sequence). Time point in this sample: newly diagnosed GD, antithyroid drugs for less than 3 months. Isolated PBMC RNA provided the starting material for the TCR library. The TCR beta library used iRepertoire HTBI primers with Arm-PCR amplification of CDR3. TCRdb re-called the multiplex PCR reads through MiXCR, storing one row per CDR3 protein. Seen here are over 450,000 distinct CDR3 sequences, 12% observed once, and the top ten hold approximately 9%. This clonotype was detected a few times. Another study also made use of these data, one on T cells in Graves' hyperthyroidism and ophthalmopathy. Turning to that study: Those with hyperthyroidism were 18 to 65 years old, newly diagnosed, and ill for under 2 months. Diagnostic decisions used clinical symptoms, serum thyroxine and TRAb, thyroid ultrasound and orbital computed tomography.

The input for sequencing was peripheral blood mononuclear cells (PBMCs), taken at new diagnosis, from a patient treated with antithyroid drugs. The chain combines TRBV19 with TRBJ2-2, with D uncertain. This TCR derives from a woman between 25 and 40 years old with Graves disease. The CDR3 nucleotides are TGTGCCAGTAGTTCCCTAGAGGTCACCAGCGTAGGGTCCGGGGAGCTGTTTTTT. Amino acid sequence: CASSSLEVTSVGSGELFF. Full variable domain (outside the CDR3, taken from reference TRBV19 and TRBJ2-2): DGGITQSPKYLFRKEGQNVTLSCEQNLNHDAMYWYRQDPGQGLRLIYYSQIVNDFQKGDIAEGYSVSREKKESFPLTVTSAQKNPTAFYLCASSSLEVTSVGSGELFFGEGSRLTVL.